The T cell receptor beta chain under discussion was sequenced for a study of CXCR3-negative and CXCR3-positive naive CD8 T cells. For the study at large: Total TRB output reached about 135 million reads, about 1.5 +/- 0.3 million per library. Notes on the study in general: CXCR3-negative and CXCR3-positive naive cells shared comparable TRBV-TRBJ usage, but memory cells did not.

The CDR3 spans 13 residues. On this clonotype itself: Its antigen is undetermined.

UMI-tagged TRB cDNA libraries were built via 5' RACE. TCRdb re-called the 5' RACE reads, yielding one record per CDR3 amino acid sequence without DNA. The sample has some 61,000 distinct CDR3 sequences. The material sequenced was naive CXCR3- CD8+ T cells from blood. Subset denoted: CD45RO-CCR7+CD27+CD95- naive CD8+ T cells lacking CXCR3 (TNR3-). This chain joins TRBV21-1 and TRBJ2-5; TCRdb lists TRBD1, though no DNA is available to test this call. TRBV21-1 is noted as a pseudogene. This TCR derives from a human donor in good health. Some clones in this sample may be carry-over from other donors' samples. The CDR3 sequence: CASSGQGQETQYF.